This T cell receptor beta chain was recorded in a study of Tregs in tolerant kidney transplant recipients. Study outcomes and limitations: This study did not directly address biological reproducibility.

J was trimmed by 6 bases and V by 3 bases; bases with no gene match: 5. The CDR3 is 15 residues long. CDR1 and CDR2 (germline): SGDLS, YYNGEE. Related graft donors supplied nonmyeloablative bone marrow transplants, and mixed chimerism was transient. Sequencing was performed with immunoSEQ multiplex PCR; in TCRdb, only in-frame clones are kept and a portion is missing. Of approximately 20,000 clones detected, 81% appear once; the ten largest clones hold about 25%. This clone was counted a single time. Its cognate antigen is unknown. This clonotype was sampled from a human patient who received a combined kidney and bone marrow transplant. Part of the T cell pool may stem from the graft donor. The sample consisted of CD8+ T cells from blood (PBMCs), taken 6 months after the transplant. The chain recombines TRBV9 with TRBJ2-1; 11 bases match TRBD1. In DNA form, the CDR3 reads TGTGCCAGCAGCGAAGGGGACAGGGGGGTCAATGAGCAGTTCTTC. Its translation: CASSEGDRGVNEQFF.